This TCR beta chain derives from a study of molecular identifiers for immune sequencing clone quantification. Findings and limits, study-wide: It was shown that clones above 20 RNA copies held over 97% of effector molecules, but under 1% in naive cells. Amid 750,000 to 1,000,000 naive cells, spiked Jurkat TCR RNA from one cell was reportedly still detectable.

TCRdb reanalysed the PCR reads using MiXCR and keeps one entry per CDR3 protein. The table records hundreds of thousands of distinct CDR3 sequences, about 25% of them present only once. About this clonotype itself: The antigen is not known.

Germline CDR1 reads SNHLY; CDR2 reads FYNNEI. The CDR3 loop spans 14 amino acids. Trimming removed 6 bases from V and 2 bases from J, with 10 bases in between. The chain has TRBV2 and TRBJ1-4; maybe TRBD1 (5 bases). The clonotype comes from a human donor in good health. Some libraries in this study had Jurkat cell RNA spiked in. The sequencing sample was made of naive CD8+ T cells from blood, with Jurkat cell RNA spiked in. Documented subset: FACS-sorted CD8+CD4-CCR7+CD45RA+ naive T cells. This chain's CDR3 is CASRVTDTNEKLFF. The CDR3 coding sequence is TGTGCCAGCAGGGTGACAGATACTAATGAAAAACTGTTTTTT.